Listed below are T cell receptor beta chains from one sample, sequenced in a study of T cells after yellow fever vaccination. TCRdb used MiXCR to reprocess the 5' RACE reads, holding one entry per CDR3 protein. Of some 420,000 distinct CDR3 sequences detected, around 19% appear once; the ten largest clones hold roughly 19%. This specimen was PBMCs, taken before the yellow fever booster vaccination. Receptors originate from a man between 18 and 29 years old who received the YFV17D yellow fever vaccine. CDR3s include the opening cysteine and the closing phenylalanine or tryptophan. D genes are given only for firm matches. Clone size is stated in some rows and not others, as once, few, many or a class when expanded.

TRBV18	TRBJ2-5	-	TRBD2	CASARTSGLETQYF	TGTGCCAGCGCCAGGACTAGCGGATTAGAGACCCAGTACTTC
TRBV6-1	TRBJ2-5	few	TRBD1	CASRGQGRETQYF	TGTGCCAGCAGAGGACAGGGACGAGAGACCCAGTACTTC
TRBV10-2	TRBJ2-2	-	-	CASSVERGINTGELFF	TGCGCCAGCAGTGTGGAGAGGGGAATCAACACCGGGGAGCTGTTTTTT
TRBV7-9	TRBJ2-3	few	-	CASSLAGAADTQYF	TGTGCCAGCAGCTTAGCGGGGGCCGCAGATACGCAGTATTTT
TRBV20-1	TRBJ1-2	many	-	CSAQGGYGYTF	TGCAGTGCCCAAGGAGGGTATGGCTACACCTTC
TRBV5-1	TRBJ2-1	many	-	CASSPRDHNEQFF	TGCGCCAGCAGCCCCCGGGACCACAATGAGCAGTTCTTC
TRBV9	TRBJ1-3	few	-	CASSVAGSGNTIYF	TGTGCCAGCAGCGTAGCGGGTTCTGGAAACACCATATATTTT
TRBV7-3	TRBJ1-1	few	-	CASSLNGAYTEAFF	TGTGCCAGCAGCTTAAACGGGGCGTACACTGAAGCTTTCTTT
TRBV5-1	TRBJ2-3	many	-	CASSLQGTDTQYF	TGTGCCAGCAGCTTACAGGGCACAGATACGCAGTATTTT
TRBV7-8	TRBJ1-1	-	-	CASSLAGTAIGEAFF	TGTGCCAGCAGCCTGGCCGGGACCGCGATCGGTGAAGCTTTCTTT
TRBV6-5	TRBJ1-2	-	-	CASSYLAGNYGYTF	TGTGCCAGCAGTTACCTGGCAGGGAACTATGGCTACACCTTC
TRBV12-3/TRBV12-4	TRBJ2-6	-	-	CASSFGRRSGANVLTF	TGTGCCAGCAGTTTCGGTCGCCGCTCTGGGGCCAACGTCCTGACTTTC
TRBV18	TRBJ2-5	many	-	CASSTGETQYF	TGTGCCAGCTCGACGGGGGAGACCCAGTACTTC
TRBV12-3/TRBV12-4	TRBJ2-7	many	TRBD1	CASSFGQGSYEQYF	TGTGCCAGCAGTTTCGGACAGGGATCCTACGAGCAGTACTTC
TRBV4-2	TRBJ1-5	-	-	CASSQDSQKRGSQPQHF	TGTGCCAGCAGCCAAGATTCGCAGAAAAGGGGCTCTCAGCCCCAGCATTTT
TRBV7-9	TRBJ2-3	-	-	CASRDPRRGADTQYF	TGTGCCAGCAGAGACCCCCGGCGAGGGGCAGATACGCAGTATTTT
TRBV5-1	TRBJ1-6	-	TRBD1	CASSWGDRLGNSPLHF	TGCGCCAGCAGCTGGGGGGACAGGTTAGGTAATTCACCCCTCCACTTT
TRBV27	TRBJ2-7	-	-	CASPPATVTYEQYF	TGTGCCAGCCCCCCCGCGACAGTTACCTACGAGCAGTACTTC
TRBV12-5	TRBJ1-5	-	-	CASGPSGSQPQHF	TGTGCTAGTGGTCCCTCGGGGAGTCAGCCCCAGCATTTT
TRBV15	TRBJ1-6	few	-	CATSRDSLDSYNSPLHF	TGTGCCACCAGCAGAGATAGTTTGGACTCCTATAATTCACCCCTCCACTTT
TRBV12-5	TRBJ2-3	-	-	CASGLVFGGTDTDTQYF	TGTGCTAGTGGTTTGGTATTCGGCGGGACGGACACAGATACGCAGTATTTT
TRBV5-6	TRBJ1-2	-	TRBD1	CASSSPGQGMGYGYTF	TGTGCCAGCAGCTCTCCAGGACAGGGGATGGGCTATGGCTACACCTTC
TRBV5-1	TRBJ1-2	many	-	CASSLGEYGYTF	TGCGCCAGCAGCTTGGGGGAATATGGCTACACCTTC
TRBV5-1	TRBJ2-2	many	-	CASASRQGSTGELFF	TGCGCCAGCGCAAGTAGGCAGGGGAGCACCGGGGAGCTGTTTTTT
TRBV9	TRBJ1-1	few	TRBD1	CASSGRTGLMNTEAFF	TGTGCCAGCAGCGGACGGACAGGACTTATGAACACTGAAGCTTTCTTT
TRBV12-3/TRBV12-4	TRBJ2-1	few	-	CASSDLQREQFF	TGTGCCAGCAGTGACCTTCAGCGGGAGCAGTTCTTC
TRBV6-2/TRBV6-3	TRBJ2-2	few	-	CASSYSRSPATGELFF	TGTGCCAGCAGTTACTCGAGGTCCCCAGCCACCGGGGAGCTGTTTTTT
TRBV7-2	TRBJ2-3	-	-	CASRGQRVDTQYF	TGTGCCAGCAGGGGACAAAGGGTTGATACGCAGTATTTT
TRBV5-1	TRBJ2-7	-	-	CASAPDVSYEQYF	TGCGCCAGCGCCCCGGACGTCTCCTACGAGCAGTACTTC
TRBV20-1	TRBJ2-2	few	-	CSASGSGETGELFF	TGCAGTGCTAGTGGTAGCGGTGAGACCGGGGAGCTGTTTTTT
TRBV14	TRBJ2-2	-	-	CASSHRIGPSNTGELFF	TGTGCCAGCAGCCATCGTATAGGACCCTCGAACACCGGGGAGCTGTTTTTT
TRBV6-1	TRBJ1-4	few	-	CASSGPGAWEKLFF	TGTGCCAGCAGTGGGCCGGGGGCTTGGGAAAAACTGTTTTTT
TRBV6-2/TRBV6-3	TRBJ1-1	-	-	CASTPLFTGKTEAFF	TGTGCCAGCACCCCCCTCTTCACAGGGAAAACTGAAGCTTTCTTT
TRBV7-9	TRBJ1-1	few	-	CASSKQGWEAFF	TGTGCCAGCAGCAAACAGGGCTGGGAAGCTTTCTTT
TRBV12-3/TRBV12-4	TRBJ2-3	many	-	CASSSGHTDTQYF	TGTGCCAGCAGCTCCGGACACACAGATACGCAGTATTTT
TRBV7-9	TRBJ2-5	-	-	CASSSATVRETQYF	TGTGCCAGCAGCTCCGCGACAGTCAGGGAGACCCAGTACTTC
TRBV2	TRBJ2-3	few	-	CASSEDREGTDTQYF	TGTGCCAGCAGTGAGGACAGGGAGGGTACAGATACGCAGTATTTT
TRBV4-3	TRBJ2-7	many	-	CASSQDRSSYEQYF	TGCGCCAGCAGCCAAGACAGGAGCTCCTACGAGCAGTACTTC
TRBV7-9	TRBJ1-4	many	-	CASSTWDETNEKLFF	TGTGCCAGCAGCACCTGGGACGAAACTAATGAAAAACTGTTTTTT
TRBV7-2	TRBJ2-5	many	-	CASSFAGQETQYF	TGTGCCAGCAGCTTTGCAGGCCAAGAGACCCAGTACTTC
TRBV6-5	TRBJ2-1	-	-	CASSYWGLKGNEQFF	TGTGCCAGCAGTTACTGGGGGCTCAAGGGGAATGAGCAGTTCTTC